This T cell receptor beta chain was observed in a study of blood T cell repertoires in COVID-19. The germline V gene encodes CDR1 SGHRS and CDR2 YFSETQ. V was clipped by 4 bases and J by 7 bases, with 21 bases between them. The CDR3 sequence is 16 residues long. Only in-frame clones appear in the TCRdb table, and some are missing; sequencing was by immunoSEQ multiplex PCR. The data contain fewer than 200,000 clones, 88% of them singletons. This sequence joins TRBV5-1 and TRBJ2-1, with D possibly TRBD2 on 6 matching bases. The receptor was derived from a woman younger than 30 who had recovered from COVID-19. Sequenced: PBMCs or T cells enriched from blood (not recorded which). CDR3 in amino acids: CASSPEVLASVNEQFF. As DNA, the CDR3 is TGCGCCAGCAGCCCGGAGGTTCTAGCGTCTGTAAATGAGCAGTTCTTC.